This T cell receptor beta chain was observed in a study of vaccination and CD4 T cells after COVID-19. Whole-study context: With a range of 35 to 161, the median interval from diagnosis to drawing post-COVID samples was approximately 100 days. Controls used CEFX viral epitopes (positive), HIV-1 Nef peptides (negative), or no peptide.

Remarks on this clonotype: Its antigen is currently unknown.

The treatment: roughly nine-day PBMC culture with coronavirus spike peptide pools or control peptides (ViraFEST assay). Convalescent patients tested SARS-CoV-2 PCR positive from March to December 2020, before Alpha, Beta and Delta emerged. The authors cultured around 1.9 million PBMCs per well with around 10 IU/ml IL-2 and approximately 10 ug/ml peptide pools. The CDR3 runs to 14 residues. Germline V lookup: CDR1 SGHNT, CDR2 YYREEE (reference sequence). V was clipped by 0 bases and J by 3 bases, with 9 bases between them. Sequencing of DNA taken from cultured CD4+ T cells relied on the Oncomine TCR Beta short-read assay. In TCRdb, the PCR reads were re-called with MiXCR into one record per CDR3 protein. The sample includes approximately 15,000 distinct CDR3 sequences, 43% of them seen just once.

Sequenced here: CD4+ T cells from blood, cultured in vitro, sampled before SARS-CoV-2 vaccination. The source is a human donor who had recovered from COVID-19. This chain joins TRBV5-4 and TRBJ1-2; D call uncertain. The CDR3 nucleotides read TGTGCCAGCAGCTTGGTTGGTCAGTACTATGGCTACACCTTC. This sequence encodes CASSLVGQYYGYTF.